Listed here are 8 T cell receptor beta chains from one sample, sequenced in a study of T cells after yellow fever vaccination. A single record per CDR3 protein comes from TCRdb applying MiXCR to the 5' RACE reads. The data contain about 210,000 distinct CDR3 sequences, 6.5% to 7.5% of them seen just once; the ten biggest clones take up roughly 1%. Sequencing used CD4+ T cells sorted from PBMCs, obtained on the day of the yellow fever booster vaccination. The source of these receptors is a man aged 25-40 years who received the YFV17D yellow fever vaccine.

This clonotype was observed many times. V and J are TRBV29-1 and TRBJ1-1; possible D gene TRBD1, 5 bases. In germline, CDR1 is SQVTM, CDR2 ANQGSEA. The CDR3 extends over 13 amino acids. V lost 7 bases to trimming and J lost 5 bases, with 17 bases between them. Written as DNA, the CDR3 is TGCAGCGGTTCCCGGGACCTCGGAACTGAAGCTTTCTTT. This codes for CSGSRDLGTEAFF.

The V call is TRBV12-3 or TRBV12-4, the J call TRBJ2-5; D is undetermined. Between the trimmed V and J ends, which lost 7 bases and 4 bases, there was a span of 4 bases. There are 10 residues in the CDR3. The CDR3 loop is CASMRETQYF. For the CDR3, the DNA is TGTGCCAGCATGCGAGAGACCCAGTACTTC.

This clonotype came up a few times. This rearrangement joins TRBV20-1 to TRBJ1-5; weak D call: TRBD1 (5 bases). Germline CDR1 DFQATT, CDR2 SNEGSKA (reference sequence). Trimming pared 6 bases from V and 4 bases from J, leaving 13 bases between. CDR3 length: 13 residues. CDR3 nucleotide sequence: TGCAGTGCCCGCCGGGACGGGAATCAGCCCCAGCATTTT. Its protein product is CSARRDGNQPQHF.

This clonotype was seen repeatedly, ten times or more. This rearrangement joins TRBV29-1 to TRBJ2-3; D perhaps matches TRBD2 (6 bases). V was trimmed by 6 bases and J by 2 bases, leaving 12 bases between them. The CDR3 loop spans 13 amino acids. CDR1 and CDR2 (germline): SQVTM, ANQGSEA. The CDR3, as DNA: TGCAGCGTGGAGGGGAGGCACACAGATACGCAGTATTTT. It specifies CSVEGRHTDTQYF.

This clonotype was detected only a few times. The chain recombines TRBV7-2 with TRBJ2-1; no reliable D call. V was cut by 5 bases and J by 8 bases, with 10 bases left in between. There are 12 residues in the CDR3. CDR1 is SGHTA, CDR2 FQGNSA, per germline. The CDR3 protein is CASSTRRDEQFF. In DNA form, the CDR3 reads TGTGCCAGCAGCACCCGCCGGGATGAGCAGTTCTTC. Based on the CDR3 plus reference TRBV7-2 and TRBJ2-1, the full variable domain is GAGVSQSPSNKVTEKGKDVELRCDPISGHTALYWYRQSLGQGLEFLIYFQGNSAPDKSGLPSDRFSAERTGGSVSTLTIQRTQQEDSAVYLCASSTRRDEQFFGPGTRLTVL.

This clonotype was detected many times. The chain joins TRBV5-1 to TRBJ2-1, with no clear D. The germline CDR1 and CDR2 sequences are SGHRS and YFSETQ. Trimming took 4 bases from V and 4 from J, leaving 12 bases between them. The length of the CDR3 is 14 residues. The CDR3 DNA reads as TGCGCCAGCAGCGAAACCGACTGGTACAATGAGCAGTTCTTC. Its protein is CASSETDWYNEQFF.

This clonotype was seen many times. The rearrangement joins TRBV5-4 to TRBJ2-4; 11 nucleotides align to TRBD2. Trimming took 5 bases from V and 8 from J; bases not matched to a gene: 9. CDR1 SGHNT and CDR2 YYREEE come from the germline V gene (reference sequence). This CDR3 contains 15 residues. CDR3 nucleotide sequence: TGTGCCAGCAGTACTGATAGCGGGAGGGGATACATTCAGTACTTC. Protein sequence: CASSTDSGRGYIQYF.

There are a few counts of this clonotype. V and J are TRBV14 and TRBJ2-1; D is perhaps TRBD2 (7 bases). The V and J ends lost 3 bases and 0 bases respectively, with 12 bases between them. CDR3 length: 16 amino acids. Germline loops: CDR1 SGHDN, CDR2 FVKESK. The CDR3 reads CASSHAGASSYNEQFF. The CDR3 coding sequence is TGTGCCAGCAGCCACGCGGGGGCAAGCTCCTACAATGAGCAGTTCTTC.